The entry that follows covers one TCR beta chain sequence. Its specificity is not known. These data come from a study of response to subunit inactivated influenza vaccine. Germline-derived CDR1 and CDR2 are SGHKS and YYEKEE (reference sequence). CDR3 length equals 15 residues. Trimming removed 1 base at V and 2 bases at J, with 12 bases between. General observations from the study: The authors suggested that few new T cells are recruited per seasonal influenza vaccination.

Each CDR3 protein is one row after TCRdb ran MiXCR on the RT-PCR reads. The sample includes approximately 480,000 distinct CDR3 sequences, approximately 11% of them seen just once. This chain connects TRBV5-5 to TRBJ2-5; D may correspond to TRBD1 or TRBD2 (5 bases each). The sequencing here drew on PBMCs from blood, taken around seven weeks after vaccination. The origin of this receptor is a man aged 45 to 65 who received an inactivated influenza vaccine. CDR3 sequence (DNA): TGTGCCAGCAGCTTGTGGGGGAGACCGCAAGAGACCCAGTACTTC. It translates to CASSLWGRPQETQYF. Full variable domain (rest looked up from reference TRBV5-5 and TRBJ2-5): DAGVTQSPTHLIKTRGQQVTLRCSPISGHKSVSWYQQVLGQGPQFIFQYYEKEERGRGNFPDRFSARQFPNYSSELNVNALLLGDSALYLCASSLWGRPQETQYFGPGTRLLVL.